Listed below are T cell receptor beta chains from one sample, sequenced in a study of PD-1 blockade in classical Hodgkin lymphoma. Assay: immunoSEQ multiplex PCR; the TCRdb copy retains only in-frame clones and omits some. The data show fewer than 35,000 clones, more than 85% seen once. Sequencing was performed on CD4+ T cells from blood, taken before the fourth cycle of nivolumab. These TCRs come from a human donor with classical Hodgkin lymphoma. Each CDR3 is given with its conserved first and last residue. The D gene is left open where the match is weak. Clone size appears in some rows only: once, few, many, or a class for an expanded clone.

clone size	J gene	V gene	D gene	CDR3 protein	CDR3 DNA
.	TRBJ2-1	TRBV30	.	CAWSVRRGDGRFF	TGTGCCTGGAGTGTCCGAAGGGGGGACGGCCGGTTCTTC
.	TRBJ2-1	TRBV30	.	CAWSVREGFNEQFF	TGTGCCTGGAGTGTACGAGAGGGTTTTAATGAGCAGTTCTTC
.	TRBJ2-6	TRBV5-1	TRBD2	CASSLAGGNGANVLTF	TGCGCCAGCAGCTTGGCCGGGGGGAATGGGGCCAACGTCCTGACTTTC
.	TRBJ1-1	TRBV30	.	CAWSVPGWTEAFF	TGTGCCTGGAGTGTACCAGGGTGGACTGAAGCTTTCTTT
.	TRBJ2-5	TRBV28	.	CASSSPTLETQYF	TGTGCCAGCAGTTCCCCCACCCTAGAGACCCAGTACTTC
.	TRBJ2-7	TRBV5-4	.	CASSNPGFSYEQYF	TGTGCCAGCAGCAACCCGGGGTTCTCCTACGAGCAGTACTTC
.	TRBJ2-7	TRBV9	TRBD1	CASSPRQGGSHEQYF	TGTGCCAGCAGCCCGCGACAGGGGGGGAGTCACGAGCAGTACTTC
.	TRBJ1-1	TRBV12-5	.	CASGDRAVQEAFF	TGTGCTAGTGGGGACCGGGCCGTCCAAGAAGCTTTCTTT
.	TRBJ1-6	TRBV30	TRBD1	CAWSVLGGLYNSPLHF	TGTGCCTGGAGTGTACTAGGGGGCCTCTATAATTCACCCCTCCACTTT
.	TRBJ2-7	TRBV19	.	CASSMWYPPDEQYF	TGTGCCAGTAGTATGTGGTACCCACCCGACGAGCAGTACTTC
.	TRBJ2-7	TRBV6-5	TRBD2	CASRNLGRASTEQYF	TGTGCCAGCAGAAATCTCGGGAGGGCCTCGACCGAGCAGTACTTC
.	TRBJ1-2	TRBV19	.	CASATTGTYGYTF	TGTGCCAGTGCCACCACAGGGACCTATGGCTACACCTTC
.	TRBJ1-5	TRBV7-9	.	CASSLMGKGDQPQHF	TGTGCCAGCAGCTTAATGGGAAAAGGGGATCAGCCCCAGCATTTT
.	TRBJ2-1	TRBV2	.	CASRAYNEQFF	TGTGCCAGCAGGGCCTACAATGAGCAGTTCTTC
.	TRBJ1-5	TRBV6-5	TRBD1	CASSGQVPQHF	TGTGCCAGCAGTGGACAGGTGCCCCAGCATTTT
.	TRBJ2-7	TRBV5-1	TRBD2	CASSLVGRAYEQYF	TGCGCCAGCAGCTTGGTCGGGAGGGCCTACGAGCAGTACTTC
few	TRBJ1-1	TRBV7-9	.	CASSLVPRQGSTEAFF	TGTGCCAGCAGCTTAGTCCCGCGCCAGGGAAGCACTGAAGCTTTCTTT
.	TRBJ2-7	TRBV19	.	CASSESRLGEQYF	TGTGCCAGTAGCGAGAGTAGGCTGGGCGAGCAGTACTTC
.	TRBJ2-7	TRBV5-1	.	CASSSADYEQYF	TGCGCCAGCAGCTCCGCGGACTACGAGCAGTACTTC
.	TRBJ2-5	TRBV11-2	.	CASSLDLGQETQYF	TGTGCCAGCAGCTTAGATCTGGGACAAGAGACCCAGTACTTC
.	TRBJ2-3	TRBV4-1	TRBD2	CASSRGLAGVSDTQYF	TGCGCCAGCAGCCGAGGACTAGCGGGAGTTTCGGATACGCAGTATTTT
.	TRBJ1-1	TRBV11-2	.	CASSFTGRDTEAFF	TGTGCCAGCAGCTTTACGGGAAGAGACACTGAAGCTTTCTTT
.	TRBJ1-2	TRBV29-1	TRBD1	CSATGTGGQSGYTF	TGCAGCGCCACCGGGACAGGGGGCCAAAGTGGCTACACCTTC
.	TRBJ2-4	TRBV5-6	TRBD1	CASSRGRVDREQYF	TGTGCCAGCAGCCGTGGGCGGGTCGACAGGGAGCAGTACTTC
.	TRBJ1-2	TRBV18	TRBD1	CASSPQRTGVSFKYGYTF	TGTGCCAGCTCACCACAGCGGACAGGGGTCAGCTTCAAATATGGCTACACCTTC
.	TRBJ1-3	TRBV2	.	CARGPGNTIYF	TGTGCCAGGGGGCCTGGAAACACCATATATTTT
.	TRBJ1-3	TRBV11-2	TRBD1	CASSIRQGSRNTIYF	TGTGCCAGCAGCATAAGACAGGGCAGTAGGAACACCATATATTTT
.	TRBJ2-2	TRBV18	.	CASSPQSTYHTGELFF	TGTGCCAGCTCACCTCAGTCTACATACCACACCGGGGAGCTGTTTTTT
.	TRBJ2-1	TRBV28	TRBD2	CASSFLGLAGSYNEQFF	TGTGCCAGCAGTTTCCTTGGACTAGCGGGCTCCTACAATGAGCAGTTCTTC
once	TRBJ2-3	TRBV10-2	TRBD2	CASSSSLTSGGTDTQYF	TGCGCCAGCAGTTCCTCCTTGACTAGCGGGGGCACAGATACGCAGTATTTT
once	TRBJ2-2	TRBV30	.	CAWSVGSSTGELFF	TGTGCCTGGAGTGTAGGCAGCTCCACCGGGGAGCTGTTTTTT
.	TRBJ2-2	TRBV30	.	CAWSSGGFSTGELFF	TGTGCCTGGTCCTCAGGGGGGTTCAGCACCGGGGAGCTGTTTTTT
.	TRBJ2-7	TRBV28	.	CASSTWQGGVYEQYF	TGTGCCAGCAGTACCTGGCAGGGAGGAGTATACGAGCAGTACTTC
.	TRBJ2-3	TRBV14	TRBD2	CASSQATSGIQYF	TGTGCCAGCAGCCAAGCTACTAGCGGGATTCAGTATTTT
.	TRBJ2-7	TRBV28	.	CASSQGGGSYEQYF	TGTGCCAGCAGTCAAGGGGGAGGGTCCTACGAGCAGTACTTC
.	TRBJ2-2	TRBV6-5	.	CASSYRTANTGELFF	TGTGCCAGCAGTTATAGGACGGCGAACACCGGGGAGCTGTTTTTT
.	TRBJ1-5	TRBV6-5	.	CASSLDGSYNQPQHF	TGTGCCAGCAGTTTGGACGGGAGCTATAATCAGCCCCAGCATTTT
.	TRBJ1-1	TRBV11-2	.	CASSLTENTEAFF	TGTGCCAGCAGCTTGACAGAGAACACTGAAGCTTTCTTT
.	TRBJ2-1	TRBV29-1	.	CSVAPIITSTYNEQFF	TGCAGCGTTGCCCCCATAATCACCTCTACTTACAATGAGCAGTTCTTC
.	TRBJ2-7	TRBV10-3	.	CAISATQRTAYEQYF	TGTGCCATCAGTGCAACCCAGAGGACAGCTTACGAGCAGTACTTC
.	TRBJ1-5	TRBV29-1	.	CSVGTSLTQHF	TGCAGCGTCGGGACAAGCCTCACCCAGCATTTT
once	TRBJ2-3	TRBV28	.	CASNPGREDTQYF	TGTGCCAGCAACCCCGGACGAGAGGATACGCAGTATTTT
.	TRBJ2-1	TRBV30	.	CAWSGLGNEQFF	TGTGCCTGGAGTGGTCTCGGAAATGAGCAGTTCTTC
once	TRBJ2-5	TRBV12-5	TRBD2	CASGLVREDGLPYQETQYF	TGTGCTAGTGGTTTGGTACGGGAGGACGGACTACCCTACCAAGAGACCCAGTACTTC
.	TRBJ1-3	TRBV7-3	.	CASSLGGLGNTIYF	TGTGCCAGCAGCTTAGGGGGGCTTGGAAACACCATATATTTT